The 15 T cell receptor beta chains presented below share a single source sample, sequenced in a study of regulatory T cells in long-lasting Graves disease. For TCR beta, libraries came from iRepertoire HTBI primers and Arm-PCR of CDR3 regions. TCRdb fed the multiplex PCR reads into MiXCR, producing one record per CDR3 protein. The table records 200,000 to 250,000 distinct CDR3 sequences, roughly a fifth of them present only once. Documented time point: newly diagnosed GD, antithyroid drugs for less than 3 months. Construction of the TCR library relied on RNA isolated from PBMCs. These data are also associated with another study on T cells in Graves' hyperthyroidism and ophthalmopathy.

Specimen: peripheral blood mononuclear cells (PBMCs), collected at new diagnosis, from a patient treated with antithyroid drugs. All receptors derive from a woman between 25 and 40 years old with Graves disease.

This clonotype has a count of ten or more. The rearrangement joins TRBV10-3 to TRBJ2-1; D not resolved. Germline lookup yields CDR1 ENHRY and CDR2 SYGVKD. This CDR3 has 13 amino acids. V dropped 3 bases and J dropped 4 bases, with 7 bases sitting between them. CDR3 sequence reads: CAISDWGYNEQFF. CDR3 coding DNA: TGTGCCATCAGTGATTGGGGATACAATGAGCAGTTCTTC.

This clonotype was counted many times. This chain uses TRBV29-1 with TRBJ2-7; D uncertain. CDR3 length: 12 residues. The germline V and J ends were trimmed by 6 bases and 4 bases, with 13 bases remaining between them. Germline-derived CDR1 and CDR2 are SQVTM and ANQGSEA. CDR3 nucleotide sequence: TGCAGCGTAACCGGACGCCCTTACGAGCAGTACTTC. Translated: CSVTGRPYEQYF.

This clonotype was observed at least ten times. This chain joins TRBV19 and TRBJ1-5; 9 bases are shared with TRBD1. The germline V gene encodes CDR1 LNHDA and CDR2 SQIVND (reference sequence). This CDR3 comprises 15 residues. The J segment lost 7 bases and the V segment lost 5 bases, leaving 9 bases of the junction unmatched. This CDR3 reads CASSWTGQGGQPQHF. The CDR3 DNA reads TGTGCCAGTAGTTGGACGGGACAGGGAGGGCAGCCCCAGCATTTT.

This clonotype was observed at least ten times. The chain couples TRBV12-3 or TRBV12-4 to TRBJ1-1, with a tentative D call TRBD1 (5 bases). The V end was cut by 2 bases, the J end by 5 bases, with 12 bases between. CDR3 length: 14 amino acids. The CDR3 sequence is CASSLWGRATEAFF. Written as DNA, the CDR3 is TGTGCCAGCAGTTTATGGGGGAGGGCGACTGAAGCTTTCTTT.

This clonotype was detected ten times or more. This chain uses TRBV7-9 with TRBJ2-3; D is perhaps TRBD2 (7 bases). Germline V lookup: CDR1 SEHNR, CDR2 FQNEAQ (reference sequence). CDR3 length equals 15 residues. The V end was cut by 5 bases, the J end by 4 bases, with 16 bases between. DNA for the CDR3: TGTGCCAGCAGCCGAGGAGGGGGGGCGGCAGATACGCAGTATTTT. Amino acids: CASSRGGGAADTQYF. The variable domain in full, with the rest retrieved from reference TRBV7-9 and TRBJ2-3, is DTGVSQNPRHKITKRGQNVTFRCDPISEHNRLYWYRQTLGQGPEFLTYFQNEAQLEKSRLLSDRFSAERPKGSFSTLEIQRTEQGDSAMYLCASSRGGGAADTQYFGPGTRLTVL.

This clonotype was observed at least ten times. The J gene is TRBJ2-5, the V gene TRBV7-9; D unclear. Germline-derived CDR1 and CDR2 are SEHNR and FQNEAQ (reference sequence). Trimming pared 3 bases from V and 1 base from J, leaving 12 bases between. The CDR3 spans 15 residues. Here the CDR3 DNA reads TGTGCCAGCAGCTTCGGAAAGGTCGTCCAAGAGACCCAGTACTTC. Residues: CASSFGKVVQETQYF.

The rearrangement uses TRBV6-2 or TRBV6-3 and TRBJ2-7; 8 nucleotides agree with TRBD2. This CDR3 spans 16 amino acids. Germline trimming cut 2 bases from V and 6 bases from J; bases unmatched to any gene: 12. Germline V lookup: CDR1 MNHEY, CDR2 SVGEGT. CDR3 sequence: CASSYVAGGGGREQYF. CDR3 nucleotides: TGTGCCAGCAGTTACGTCGCGGGGGGCGGAGGTCGCGAGCAGTACTTC.

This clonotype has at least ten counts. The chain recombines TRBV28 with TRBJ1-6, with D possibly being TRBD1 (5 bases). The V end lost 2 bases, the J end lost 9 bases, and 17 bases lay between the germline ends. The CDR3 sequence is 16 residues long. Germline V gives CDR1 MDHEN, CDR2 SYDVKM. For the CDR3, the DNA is TGTGCCAGCAGTTTAGTGGGGCTTGACGGGACTTCACCCCTCCACTTT. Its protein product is CASSLVGLDGTSPLHF.

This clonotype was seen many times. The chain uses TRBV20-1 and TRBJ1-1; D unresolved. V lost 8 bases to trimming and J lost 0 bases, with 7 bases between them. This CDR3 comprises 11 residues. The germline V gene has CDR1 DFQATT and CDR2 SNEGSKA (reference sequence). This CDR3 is CSTTLNTEAFF. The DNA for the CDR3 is TGCAGTACAACATTGAACACTGAAGCTTTCTTT.

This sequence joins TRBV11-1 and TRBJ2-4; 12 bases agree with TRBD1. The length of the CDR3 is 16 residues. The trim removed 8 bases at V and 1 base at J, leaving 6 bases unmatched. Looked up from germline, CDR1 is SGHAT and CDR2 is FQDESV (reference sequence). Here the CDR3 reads CASVSGTGGAKNIQYF. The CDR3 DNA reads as TGTGCCAGCGTTTCCGGGACAGGGGGCGCCAAAAACATTCAGTACTTC.

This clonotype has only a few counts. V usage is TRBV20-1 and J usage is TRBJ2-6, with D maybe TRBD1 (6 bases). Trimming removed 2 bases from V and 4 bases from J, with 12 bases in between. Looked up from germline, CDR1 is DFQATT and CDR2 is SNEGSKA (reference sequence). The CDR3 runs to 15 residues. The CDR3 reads CSARRTGYGANVLTF. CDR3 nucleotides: TGCAGTGCTAGACGCACAGGGTACGGGGCCAACGTCCTGACTTTC.

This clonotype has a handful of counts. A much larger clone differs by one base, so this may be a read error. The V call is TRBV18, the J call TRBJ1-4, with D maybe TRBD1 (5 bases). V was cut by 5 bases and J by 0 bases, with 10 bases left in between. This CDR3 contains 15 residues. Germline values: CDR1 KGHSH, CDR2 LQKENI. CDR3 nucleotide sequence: TGTGCCAGCTCAGCCACGACAGCAACTAATGAAAAACTGTTTTTT. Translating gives CASSATTATNEKLFF.

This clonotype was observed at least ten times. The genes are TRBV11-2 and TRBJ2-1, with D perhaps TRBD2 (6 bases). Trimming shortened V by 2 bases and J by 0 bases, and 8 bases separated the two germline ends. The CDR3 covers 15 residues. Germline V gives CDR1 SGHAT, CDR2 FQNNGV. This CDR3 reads CASSLWDSSYNEQFF. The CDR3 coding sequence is TGTGCCAGCAGCTTATGGGACTCCTCCTACAATGAGCAGTTCTTC. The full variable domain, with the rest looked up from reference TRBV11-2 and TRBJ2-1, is EAGVAQSPRYKIIEKRQSVAFWCNPISGHATLYWYQQILGQGPKLLIQFQNNGVVDDSQLPKDRFSAERLKGVDSTLKIQPAKLEDSAVYLCASSLWDSSYNEQFFGPGTRLTVL.

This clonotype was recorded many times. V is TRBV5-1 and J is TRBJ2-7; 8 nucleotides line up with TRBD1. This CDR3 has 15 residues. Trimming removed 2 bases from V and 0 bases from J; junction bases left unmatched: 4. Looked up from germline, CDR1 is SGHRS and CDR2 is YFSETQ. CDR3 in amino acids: CASSFGQGDSYEQYF. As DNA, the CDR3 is TGCGCCAGCAGCTTCGGACAGGGCGACTCCTACGAGCAGTACTTC.

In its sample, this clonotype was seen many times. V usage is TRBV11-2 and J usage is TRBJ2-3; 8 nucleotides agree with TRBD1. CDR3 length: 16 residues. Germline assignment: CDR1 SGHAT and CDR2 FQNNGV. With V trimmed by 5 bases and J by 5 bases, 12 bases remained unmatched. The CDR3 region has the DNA TGTGCCAGCAGCCCGAATACAGGACAGGGAAGAGATACGCAGTATTTT. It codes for CASSPNTGQGRDTQYF.